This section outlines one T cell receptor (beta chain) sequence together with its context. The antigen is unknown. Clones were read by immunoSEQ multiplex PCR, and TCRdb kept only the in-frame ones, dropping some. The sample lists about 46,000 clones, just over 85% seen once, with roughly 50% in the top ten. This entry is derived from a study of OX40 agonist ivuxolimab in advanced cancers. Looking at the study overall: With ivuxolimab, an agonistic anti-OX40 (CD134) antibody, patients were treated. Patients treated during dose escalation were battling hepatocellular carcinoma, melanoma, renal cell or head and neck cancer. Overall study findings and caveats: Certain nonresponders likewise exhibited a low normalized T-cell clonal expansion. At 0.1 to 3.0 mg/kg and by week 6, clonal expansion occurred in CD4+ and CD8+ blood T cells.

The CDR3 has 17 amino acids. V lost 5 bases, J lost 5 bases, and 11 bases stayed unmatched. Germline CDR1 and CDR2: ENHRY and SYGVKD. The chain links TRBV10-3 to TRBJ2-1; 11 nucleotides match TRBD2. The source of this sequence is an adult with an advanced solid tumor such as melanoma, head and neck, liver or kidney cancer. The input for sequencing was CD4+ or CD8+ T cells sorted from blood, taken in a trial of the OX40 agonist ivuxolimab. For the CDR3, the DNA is TGTGCCATCAGTCAGGGGACTAGCGGTGGGGGGGACAATGAGCAGTTCTTC. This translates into CAISQGTSGGGDNEQFF.